This TCR beta chain derives from a study of CD8 T cells in ankylosing spondylitis. Study-wide results and caveats: Earlier literature documents some of the motif variants in reactive arthritis synovial fluid and blood. Disease-associated clones were reportedly significantly overrepresented in matched ankylosing spondylitis synovial fluid. CD8+ cells made up the disease-linked clones, which were relatively rare in peripheral blood.

Trimming cost V 6 bases and J 10 bases, with 15 bases left between them. This CDR3 region has 12 residues. CDR1 and CDR2 (germline): MNHEY, SVGEGT. The table lists this clonotype with a count of one. The antigen is not known. As the method for making TCR beta libraries, quantitative 5'-RACE with molecular barcodes was used. TCRdb used MiXCR to reprocess the 5' RACE reads, holding one entry per CDR3 protein. The sample has fewer than 25,000 distinct CDR3 sequences, 13% seen once. The source of this sequence is a male donor with ankylosing spondylitis or in good health (not recorded which). The sample taken for sequencing was blood. The chain couples TRBV6-2 or TRBV6-3 to TRBJ2-5; no reliable D call. The CDR3 loop is CASSSTSPRQYF. The CDR3 region has the DNA TGTGCCAGCAGCTCTACAAGCCCGCGCCAGTACTTC.